The 32 T cell receptor beta chains reported below all come from one sample, sequenced in a study of multiple sclerosis patients with progressive multifocal leukoencephalopathy. Assay: immunoSEQ multiplex PCR; the TCRdb copy retains only in-frame clones and omits some. The sample lists tens of thousands of clones, 85% to 95% occurring once. The time point denotes: before natalizumab initiation. Sequenced: PBMCs. These receptor sequences come from a man aged 25-45 years with multiple sclerosis.

V and J are TRBV18 and TRBJ2-7; D is tentatively TRBD1 or TRBD2 (6 bases each). The CDR3 is made up of 14 amino acids. Trimming took off 0 bases at V and 2 bases at J, with 8 bases between the two ends. Germline V lookup: CDR1 KGHSH, CDR2 LQKENI. The CDR3 sequence is CASSPPGGTYEQYF. The CDR3 DNA reads TGTGCCAGCTCACCACCGGGGGGCACCTACGAGCAGTACTTC.

Here the CDR3 reads CASSALTGGSEKLFF. CDR3 nucleotides: TGTGCCAGCAGTGCGCTGACAGGGGGGAGTGAAAAACTGTTTTTT. J is TRBJ1-4 and V is TRBV2; 9 positions agree with TRBD1. Germline values: CDR1 SNHLY, CDR2 FYNNEI. With V trimmed by 4 bases and J by 7 bases, 7 bases remained unmatched. CDR3 length: 15 residues. The whole variable domain, remainder taken from reference TRBV2 and TRBJ1-4, is EPEVTQTPSHQVTQMGQEVILRCVPISNHLYFYWYRQILGQKVEFLVSFYNNEISEKSEIFDDQFSVERPDGSNFTLKIRSTKLEDSAMYFCASSALTGGSEKLFFGSGTQLSVL.

The chain is built from TRBV6-4 and TRBJ2-2, with 12 bases aligning to TRBD2. V lost 0 bases, J lost 4 bases, and 0 bases stayed unmatched. This CDR3 comprises 16 residues. In germline, CDR1 is MRHNA, CDR2 SNTAGT. The chain's CDR3 is CASSDSTSGSTGELFF. CDR3 nucleotide sequence: TGTGCCAGCAGTGACTCGACTAGCGGGAGCACCGGGGAGCTGTTTTTT.

V gene TRBV9 combines with J gene TRBJ2-3, with 9 bases identical to TRBD1. Germline lookup yields CDR1 SGDLS and CDR2 YYNGEE. With 0 bases clipped from V and 3 bases from J, the junction kept 8 bases outside the gene matches. The CDR3 covers 17 residues. CDR3 sequence reads: CASSVATGGAGTDTQYF. CDR3 nucleotide sequence: TGTGCCAGCAGCGTAGCTACAGGGGGCGCAGGGACAGATACGCAGTATTTT.

This sequence joins TRBV19 and TRBJ2-6, with D tentatively TRBD2 (5 bases). This CDR3 comprises 15 residues. Looked up from germline, CDR1 is LNHDA and CDR2 is SQIVND (reference sequence). V was trimmed by 3 bases and J by 1 base, leaving 7 bases between them. DNA for the CDR3: TGTGCCAGTAGTATCTCGGGGTCTGGGGCCAACGTCCTGACTTTC. It encodes CASSISGSGANVLTF.

This clone was detected only once. V usage is TRBV7-9 and J usage is TRBJ1-5, with D maybe TRBD1 (6 bases). Between the trimmed V and J ends, which lost 1 base and 0 bases, there was a span of 13 bases. CDR3 length: 17 amino acids. The germline gives CDR1 SEHNR, CDR2 FQNEAQ (reference sequence). CDR3 region: CASSLGGGYFSNQPQHF. The DNA of the CDR3 is TGTGCCAGCAGCTTAGGGGGGGGCTACTTTAGCAATCAGCCCCAGCATTTT.

To note about this clone: At one of its ends the junction is not consistent with the germline gene, which may arise from a read error. The gene calls are TRBV5-6 and TRBJ2-6; D is perhaps TRBD1 (6 bases). Looked up from germline, CDR1 is SGHDT and CDR2 is YYEEEE. The CDR3 runs to 17 residues. CDR3 DNA: TGTGCCAGCAGCCGTGGGGTTGGGGGCTCTGGGGTCAACGTCCTGACTTTC. Protein: CASSRGVGGSGVNVLTF.

This chain links TRBV7-6 with TRBJ2-1; 8 bases align to TRBD2. From germline, CDR1 is SGHVS and CDR2 FNYEAQ. The CDR3 loop spans 17 amino acids. J lost 2 bases, V lost 2 bases, and 8 bases had no gene match. The CDR3 spells CASSLKASGYPYNEQFF. CDR3 DNA: TGTGCCAGCAGCTTAAAGGCTAGCGGGTACCCCTACAATGAGCAGTTCTTC.

The J gene is TRBJ2-7, the V gene TRBV19; D possibly uses TRBD1 or TRBD2 (5 bases each). V lost 4 bases, J lost 0 bases, and 13 bases lay in between. CDR3 length: 15 amino acids. CDR1 is LNHDA and CDR2 is SQIVND in the germline V gene (reference sequence). CDR3 residues: CASSTRDRFSYEQYF. Here the CDR3 DNA reads TGTGCCAGTAGTACCCGGGACCGCTTCTCCTACGAGCAGTACTTC.

The chain uses TRBV7-9 and TRBJ2-1; D might be TRBD2 (5 bases). The CDR3 loop spans 15 amino acids. Germline V gene lookup returns CDR1 SEHNR and CDR2 FQNEAQ (reference sequence). Trimming cost V 2 bases and J 3 bases, with 11 bases left between them. The CDR3 region is CASSLFGMGYNEQFF. CDR3 in DNA: TGTGCCAGCAGCTTATTCGGGATGGGCTACAATGAGCAGTTCTTC.

V is TRBV5-6 and J is TRBJ2-7, with 11 bases identical to TRBD2. The V and J ends lost 5 bases and 7 bases, in that order; junction bases with no gene match: 8. The germline CDR1 and CDR2 sequences are SGHDT and YYEEEE. The CDR3 totals 14 residues. The CDR3 DNA reads TGTGCCAGCAGTCCACAGGGACTAGCGGAAGAGCAGTACTTC. Protein: CASSPQGLAEEQYF.

This clone has just one count. This chain links TRBV5-1 with TRBJ2-5; D possibly corresponds to TRBD1 (6 bases). CDR1 SGHRS and CDR2 YFSETQ come from the germline V gene. This CDR3 has 15 residues. V lost 0 bases and J lost 1, with 10 bases in between. The CDR3 protein is CASSLAGQSQETQYF. As DNA, the CDR3 is TGCGCCAGCAGCTTGGCCGGACAGAGCCAAGAGACCCAGTACTTC.

This clone was counted once. This CDR3 is CASSAMGTGGYNEQFF. The CDR3 DNA follows: TGTGCCAGCAGTGCCATGGGGACGGGAGGATACAATGAGCAGTTCTTC. The J gene is TRBJ2-1, the V gene TRBV6-1, with TRBD2 identical over 7 bases. The CDR3 spans 16 residues. Germline CDR1 reads MNHNS; CDR2 reads SASEGT. V lost 4 bases to trimming and J lost 4 bases; unmatched junction nucleotides: 10.

The rearrangement links TRBV6-5 to TRBJ2-7, with a weak D call TRBD1 (6 bases). Per germline, CDR1 MNHEY and CDR2 SVGAGI. Trimming cost V 4 bases and J 2 bases, with 18 bases left between them. This CDR3 spans 16 amino acids. The CDR3 sequence: CASSSPSGTSPYEQYF. CDR3 nucleotides: TGTGCCAGCAGTTCCCCGTCCGGGACATCTCCCTACGAGCAGTACTTC.

V usage is TRBV14 and J usage is TRBJ2-3, with 7 positions matching TRBD2. The V gene end was trimmed by 6 bases and the J gene end by 6 bases; junction bases not matched to a gene: 6. CDR1 is SGHDN and CDR2 is FVKESK in the germline V gene. The CDR3 runs to 13 residues. Here the CDR3 reads CASSPPGGDTQYF. CDR3 in DNA: TGTGCCAGCAGTCCCCCCGGGGGGGATACGCAGTATTTT.

This chain links TRBV4-2 with TRBJ2-1, with D perhaps TRBD2 (6 bases). The germline gives CDR1 LGHNA, CDR2 YNFKEQ. The CDR3 spans 17 residues. V was pared by 6 bases and J by 0 bases, with 18 bases between. The CDR3 reads CASSRILEGYSYNEQFF. The CDR3 bases are TGTGCCAGCAGTCGAATTTTGGAGGGGTACTCCTACAATGAGCAGTTCTTC.

CDR3 sequence (DNA): TGTGCCAGCTCACCGACAGGGGACGAGACCCAGTACTTC. This gives the protein CASSPTGDETQYF. V is TRBV18 and J is TRBJ2-5; the match to TRBD1 covers 8 bases. This CDR3 has 13 residues. J lost 5 bases, V lost 3 bases, and 2 bases had no gene match. CDR1 KGHSH and CDR2 LQKENI come from the germline V gene.

J is TRBJ2-5 and V is TRBV19; 11 positions match TRBD1. Losses at the gene ends were 5 bases for V and 4 bases for J; bases not matched to a gene: 6. The CDR3 sequence is 15 residues long. Germline CDR1 reads LNHDA; CDR2 reads SQIVND (reference sequence). CDR3 sequence reads: CASSAGTGGAETQYF. CDR3 nucleotides: TGTGCCAGTAGTGCGGGGACAGGGGGGGCAGAGACCCAGTACTTC.

The chain carries TRBV5-1 and TRBJ1-4, with a possible D match to TRBD1 (6 bases). V lost 6 bases to trimming and J lost 3 bases, with 12 bases between them. The CDR3 runs to 14 residues. Germline V gene data show CDR1 as SGHRS and CDR2 as YFSETQ. The CDR3 is CASTTGRANEKLFF. The CDR3 DNA is TGCGCCAGCACCACAGGGCGTGCTAATGAAAAACTGTTTTTT.

This chain connects TRBV10-3 to TRBJ2-1; 8 bases map to TRBD2. This CDR3 is 17 amino acids long. V lost 0 bases, J lost 7 bases, and 11 bases stayed unmatched. From germline, CDR1 is ENHRY and CDR2 SYGVKD. CDR3 DNA: TGTGCCATCAGTGAGTCAAACCCGGGGACTAGTAGTAATGAGCAGTTCTTC. This translates into CAISESNPGTSSNEQFF.

The rearrangement joins TRBV25-1 to TRBJ2-6; no clear D gene. This CDR3 has 14 amino acids. Germline values: CDR1 MGHDK, CDR2 SYGVNS. Trimming removed 3 bases from V and 0 bases from J, with 3 bases in between. CDR3 residues: CASSDDSGANVLTF. The CDR3 DNA follows: TGTGCCAGCAGTGACGACTCTGGGGCCAACGTCCTGACTTTC.

The count of this clone is one. The J gene is TRBJ2-2, the V gene TRBV19; 16 nucleotides align to TRBD2. Germline V CDR1 and CDR2: LNHDA, SQIVND (reference sequence). The CDR3 totals 18 residues. J lost 6 bases, V lost 5 bases, and 9 bases had no gene match. In DNA form, the CDR3 reads TGTGCCAGTAGTCTTTCGGGACTAGCGGGAGGGCCGGCCGGGGAGCTGTTTTTT. Protein product: CASSLSGLAGGPAGELFF.

The J gene is TRBJ1-4, the V gene TRBV9; no firm D call. Germline CDR1 SGDLS, CDR2 YYNGEE. Trimming stripped 2 bases from V and 2 bases from J, with 13 bases between. This CDR3 is 16 amino acids long. The CDR3 nucleotides read TGTGCCAGCAGCGTGAGTCACGGGTCGACTAATGAAAAACTGTTTTTT. It translates to CASSVSHGSTNEKLFF.

The V gene is TRBV7-6, the J gene TRBJ2-1; D is ambiguous. CDR3 length equals 11 residues. Between the trimmed V and J ends, which lost 5 bases and 6 bases, there was a span of 5 bases. Per germline, CDR1 SGHVS and CDR2 FNYEAQ. In nucleotides, the CDR3 is TGTGCCAGCAGCACGGGCAATGAGCAGTTCTTC. Protein sequence: CASSTGNEQFF.

The J gene is TRBJ2-5, the V gene TRBV30, with D perhaps matching TRBD2 (6 bases). TRBJ2-7 explains the end of the DNA better; the J call may be wrong. Germline-derived CDR1 and CDR2 are GTSNPN and SVGIG (reference sequence). The CDR3 loop spans 15 amino acids. CDR3 bases: TGTGCCTGGAGTCCCCGGGGGACCATCTCCTACGAGCAGTACTTC. It codes for CAWSPRGTISYEQYF.

The chain employs TRBV18 and TRBJ2-2, with a tentative D call TRBD1 (6 bases). This CDR3 spans 15 amino acids. V dropped 3 bases and J dropped 2 bases, with 10 bases sitting between them. The germline CDR1 and CDR2 sequences are KGHSH and LQKENI. Here the CDR3 DNA reads TGTGCCAGCTCACCCGGCAGGGGCAACACCGGGGAGCTGTTTTTT. It is translated as CASSPGRGNTGELFF.

The rearrangement joins TRBV10-3 to TRBJ2-2; TRBD2 might be the D (5 bases). This CDR3 has 16 residues. Germline values: CDR1 ENHRY, CDR2 SYGVKD. The V gene lost 10 bases and the J gene lost 1 base, with 19 bases spanning the gap. The CDR3 here is CATLSTGSVNTGELFF. The CDR3 DNA reads as TGTGCCACCCTGAGTACGGGAAGCGTGAACACCGGGGAGCTGTTTTTT.

V gene TRBV2 combines with J gene TRBJ2-5; D gene unclear. This CDR3 comprises 11 residues. The V gene lost 10 bases and the J gene lost 5 bases, with 11 bases spanning the gap. Germline V gives CDR1 SNHLY, CDR2 FYNNEI. CDR3 nucleotide sequence: TGTGCCACCAGCCCCGGGGAGACCCAGTACTTC. It codes for CATSPGETQYF.

Here the CDR3 DNA reads TGTGCCAGTAGTGCGACAGTTCTCTCCTACGAGCAGTACTTC. It yields the protein CASSATVLSYEQYF. V and J are TRBV19 and TRBJ2-7, with D possibly TRBD1 on 5 matching bases. The V and J ends lost 5 bases and 0 bases respectively, with 11 bases between them. Germline values: CDR1 LNHDA, CDR2 SQIVND (reference sequence). The CDR3 covers 14 residues.

The sample holds one count of this clone. The chain carries TRBV2 and TRBJ2-7, with D unresolved. CDR1 is SNHLY, CDR2 FYNNEI, per germline. V gave up 0 bases and J gave up 1 base, with 7 bases separating them. This CDR3 spans 14 amino acids. The CDR3 DNA follows: TGTGCCAGCAGTGAAGCGCCCGAATCCTACGAGCAGTACTTC. It is translated as CASSEAPESYEQYF.

The chain joins TRBV18 to TRBJ1-2; 8 bases match TRBD1. This CDR3 region has 15 residues. The ends lost 3 bases at V and 8 bases at J; junction bases unmatched: 11. Germline lookup yields CDR1 KGHSH and CDR2 LQKENI. As DNA, the CDR3 is TGTGCCAGCTCACCGAGGGGCCAGGGGGCTCGAGGCTACACCTTC. Translated: CASSPRGQGARGYTF.

CDR3 sequence: CASSIAHRAVDEQYF. The CDR3 DNA reads TGTGCCAGTAGTATAGCTCATCGAGCGGTCGACGAGCAGTACTTC. The gene calls are TRBV19 and TRBJ2-7, with a tentative D call TRBD2 (5 bases). The CDR3 consists of 15 residues. The V and J ends lost 1 base and 5 bases respectively, with 15 bases between them. Per the germline V gene, CDR1 is LNHDA and CDR2 is SQIVND (reference sequence).